The next 8 T cell receptor beta chains were all read from a single sample in a study of blood T cell repertoires in COVID-19. Measured with immunoSEQ multiplex PCR; TCRdb has only the in-frame clones, and not every one. Among about 240,000 clones listed, 81% were seen once. Sequencing was carried out using peripheral blood. These receptors were taken from a woman of 80 years or more with COVID-19, enrolled during active disease.

The chain combines TRBV11-3 with TRBJ1-6, with TRBD1 matching over 8 bases. CDR1 and CDR2 (germline): SGHNT, YENEEA. The CDR3 spans 14 residues. J was trimmed by 7 bases and V by 5 bases; bases with no gene match: 4. CDR3 sequence (DNA): TGTGCCAGCAGCCGGACAGGGAAGAATTCACCCCTCCACTTT. Translated: CASSRTGKNSPLHF.

The rearrangement joins TRBV10-3 to TRBJ2-1; 8 bases map to TRBD2. V shed 5 bases, J shed 7 bases, and the junction held 7 bases outside the gene matches. The germline V gene has CDR1 ENHRY and CDR2 SYGVKD. The CDR3 runs 14 residues. The CDR3 is CAISRGGVMNEQFF. The CDR3 DNA reads as TGTGCCATCAGTCGGGGGGGAGTTATGAATGAGCAGTTCTTC.

V gene TRBV16 combines with J gene TRBJ1-2; possibly TRBD1 for D (6 bases). In germline, CDR1 is KGHSY, CDR2 FQNENV. This CDR3 has 15 amino acids. The V end lost 0 bases, the J end lost 8 bases, and 16 bases lay between the germline ends. Written as DNA, the CDR3 is TGTGCCAGCAGCCAATCGTCGGGACATGGGGTGGGCTACACCTTC. Translating gives CASSQSSGHGVGYTF.

The J gene is TRBJ2-7, the V gene TRBV28; 9 nucleotides line up with TRBD2. The CDR3 totals 15 residues. The germline V gene has CDR1 MDHEN and CDR2 SYDVKM. Unmatched junction bases numbered 5, after V lost 2 bases and J lost 3 bases. For the CDR3, the DNA is TGTGCCAGCAGTTTACGGCTAGCGGGAAACTACGAGCAGTACTTC. This translates into CASSLRLAGNYEQYF.

The chain links TRBV27 to TRBJ1-2; D ambiguous. CDR1 and CDR2 from the germline V gene are MNHEY and SMNVEV (reference sequence). The CDR3 extends over 15 amino acids. Trimming shortened V by 0 bases and J by 0 bases, and 8 bases separated the two germline ends. The CDR3 nucleotides are TGTGCCAGCAGTTTATCGATCGGAGCTAACTATGGCTACACCTTC. Translated, it gives CASSLSIGANYGYTF.

This clone is a singleton in its sample. V is TRBV19 and J is TRBJ1-5; 7 bases fit TRBD1. V lost 7 bases and J lost 4; bases outside the gene matches: 13. CDR1 and CDR2 (germline): LNHDA, SQIVND (reference sequence). CDR3 length: 16 residues. CDR3 region: CASTPSRGVLNQPQHF. The CDR3 DNA reads as TGTGCCAGTACCCCTTCCAGGGGGGTCTTGAATCAGCCCCAGCATTTT.

The chain recombines TRBV3-1 (or the pseudogene TRBV3-2) with TRBJ1-6, with 8 bases that match TRBD1. Germline values: CDR1 LGHDT, CDR2 YNNKEL (reference sequence). The CDR3 is 15 residues long. V dropped 5 bases and J dropped 10; count of bases not matched to a gene: 10. CDR3 residues: CASSSRTGNESPLHF. CDR3 coding DNA: TGTGCCAGCAGCTCTCGGACAGGGAACGAATCACCCCTCCACTTT.

The chain combines TRBV6-2 or TRBV6-3 with TRBJ2-1; TRBD2 aligns across 10 bases. Germline V gene data show CDR1 as MNHEY and CDR2 as SVGEGT. This CDR3 has 17 residues. V trimming: 0 bases; J trimming: 3 bases; junction bases outside the gene matches: 5. CDR3 DNA sequence: TGTGCCAGCAGTTACTCGTCTAGCGGGAGCATCTACAATGAGCAGTTCTTC. Its translation is CASSYSSSGSIYNEQFF.